Each of the 20 T cell receptor beta chains below was sequenced from the same sample in a study of blood T cell repertoires in COVID-19. Measured with immunoSEQ multiplex PCR; TCRdb has only the in-frame clones, and not every one. The sample records 55,000 to 75,000 clones, less than 75% being singletons. Sequencing was carried out using peripheral blood. The source of these receptors is a man between 60 and 75 years old with acute or convalescent COVID-19.

The chain carries TRBV2 and TRBJ1-6; D gene ambiguous. Trimming stripped 8 bases from V and 10 bases from J, with 21 bases between. The germline V gene has CDR1 SNHLY and CDR2 FYNNEI. The CDR3 runs 15 residues. CDR3 amino acids: CASQKMVGRESPLHF. The CDR3 DNA reads as TGTGCCAGCCAGAAAATGGTGGGGAGGGAGTCACCCCTCCACTTT.

This chain connects TRBV7-3 to TRBJ2-3, with a weak D call TRBD2 (6 bases). Germline assignment: CDR1 SGHTA and CDR2 FQGTGA. Trimming shortened V by 3 bases and J by 2 bases, and 12 bases separated the two germline ends. The CDR3 consists of 15 residues. This chain's CDR3 is CASSLGGEVTDTQYF. The CDR3 coding sequence is TGTGCCAGCAGCTTGGGGGGTGAAGTCACAGATACGCAGTATTTT.

This chain links TRBV28 with TRBJ2-1, with TRBD2 matching 13 bases. Germline trimming cut 6 bases from V and 1 base from J; bases unmatched to any gene: 15. The CDR3 has 20 amino acids. Germline V CDR1 and CDR2: MDHEN, SYDVKM. The CDR3 region has the DNA TGTGCCAGCAGCCCTCCTCCGGGACTAGCGGGACGCGGATCCTACAATGAGCAGTTCTTC. Protein: CASSPPPGLAGRGSYNEQFF.

This chain connects TRBV11-3 to TRBJ2-5; 12 bases match TRBD2. The CDR3 consists of 16 residues. The V and J ends lost 4 bases and 4 bases, in that order; junction bases with no gene match: 7. CDR1 is SGHNT and CDR2 is YENEEA in the germline V gene. The CDR3 loop is CASSYRLAGVGETQYF. The CDR3 nucleotides are TGTGCCAGCAGCTATCGACTAGCGGGAGTAGGAGAGACCCAGTACTTC. Full variable domain (missing parts from reference TRBV11-3 and TRBJ2-5): EAGVVQSPRYKIIEKKQPVAFWCNPISGHNTLYWYLQNLGQGPELLIRYENEEAVDDSQLPKDRFSAERLKGVDSTLKIQPAELGDSAVYLCASSYRLAGVGETQYFGPGTRLLVL.

This clone was seen more than once but under ten times. This chain joins TRBV6-1 and TRBJ2-1; the D gene is possibly TRBD1 (6 bases). The germline V and J ends were trimmed by 0 bases and 7 bases, with 16 bases remaining between them. Germline assignment: CDR1 MNHNS and CDR2 SASEGT. The CDR3 totals 16 residues. CDR3 amino acids: CASSEAGSGVWNEQFF. The CDR3 coding sequence is TGTGCCAGCAGTGAAGCGGGTTCAGGGGTTTGGAATGAGCAGTTCTTC.

The chain employs TRBV5-1 and TRBJ2-1; TRBD1 agrees at 7 bases. CDR3 length: 14 amino acids. Germline values: CDR1 SGHRS, CDR2 YFSETQ. V dropped 3 bases and J dropped 5; count of bases not matched to a gene: 5. For the CDR3, the DNA is TGCGCCAGCAGCTCACAGGGGACCAACAATGAGCAGTTCTTC. It encodes CASSSQGTNNEQFF.

The chain has TRBV6-5 and TRBJ1-5, with D unresolved. V gave up 2 bases and J gave up 2 bases, with 7 bases separating them. CDR3 length equals 14 residues. Germline V gene lookup returns CDR1 MNHEY and CDR2 SVGAGI. Here the CDR3 reads CASSYEGGNQPQHF. CDR3 sequence (DNA): TGTGCCAGCAGTTACGAGGGTGGCAATCAGCCCCAGCATTTT.

The CDR3 region is CATLKPPTSGLTDTQYF. In DNA, the CDR3 is TGTGCCACACTTAAGCCCCCGACTAGCGGGCTGACAGATACGCAGTATTTT. The chain employs TRBV24-1 and TRBJ2-3; the match to TRBD2 covers 10 bases. The CDR3 contains 17 residues. J lost 3 bases, V lost 10 bases, and 15 bases had no gene match. The germline CDR1 and CDR2 sequences are KGHDR and SFDVKD.

The chain joins TRBV7-3 to TRBJ2-1; tentative D call: TRBD2 (5 bases). In germline, CDR1 is SGHTA, CDR2 FQGTGA. Trimming removed 1 base from V and 7 bases from J, with 14 bases in between. This CDR3 has 15 residues. The CDR3 region is CASSLRLTGNNEQFF. CDR3 DNA: TGTGCCAGCAGCTTAAGATTGACCGGGAATAATGAGCAGTTCTTC.

The chain employs TRBV5-8 and TRBJ2-3; TRBD2 matches at 7 bases. Germline-derived CDR1 and CDR2 are SGHTS and YDEGEE. The J segment lost 5 bases and the V segment lost 0 bases, leaving 9 bases of the junction unmatched. This CDR3 spans 16 amino acids. CDR3 region: CASSLVYGGNVDTQYF. DNA of the CDR3: TGTGCCAGCAGCTTGGTGTACGGGGGGAACGTAGATACGCAGTATTTT. The entire variable domain, with the rest obtained from reference TRBV5-8 and TRBJ2-3, is as follows: EAGVTQSPTHLIKTRGQQATLRCSPISGHTSVYWYQQALGLGLQFLLWYDEGEERNRGNFPPRFSGRQFPNYSSELNVNALELEDSALYLCASSLVYGGNVDTQYFGPGTRLTVL.

As DNA, the CDR3 is TGTGCCAGCAGCTCCGGACAGGGGGTGGACTATGGCTACACCTTC. The encoded protein is CASSSGQGVDYGYTF. The chain employs TRBV5-6 and TRBJ1-2, with 10 bases fitting TRBD1. Germline V gives CDR1 SGHDT, CDR2 YYEEEE. V dropped 3 bases and J dropped 3; count of bases not matched to a gene: 5. The CDR3 is 15 amino acids.

This rearrangement joins TRBV28 to TRBJ1-1; possible D gene TRBD1, 5 bases. Trimming removed 9 bases from V and 0 bases from J, with 14 bases in between. This CDR3 contains 14 residues. CDR1 MDHEN and CDR2 SYDVKM come from the germline V gene. Here the CDR3 DNA reads TGTGCCAGTACAGGACGGCCATTGAACACTGAAGCTTTCTTT. Translation: CASTGRPLNTEAFF. The variable domain in full, completed from reference TRBV28 and TRBJ1-1, reads DVKVTQSSRYLVKRTGEKVFLECVQDMDHENMFWYRQDPGLGLRLIYFSYDVKMKEKGDIPEGYSVSREKKERFSLILESASTNQTSMYLCASTGRPLNTEAFFGQGTRLTVV.

This chain uses TRBV6-5 with TRBJ1-1; D not certain. V was clipped by 6 bases and J by 3 bases, with 11 bases between them. Germline V lookup: CDR1 MNHEY, CDR2 SVGAGI. There are 13 residues in the CDR3. CDR3 nucleotides: TGTGCCAGCAGACCTACAGCAGACACTGAAGCTTTCTTT. It encodes CASRPTADTEAFF.

V usage is TRBV4-1 and J usage is TRBJ1-2, with 8 positions matching TRBD1. Germline V gene sequence: CDR1 MGHRA, CDR2 YSYEKL. V trimming: 0 bases; J trimming: 4 bases; junction bases outside the gene matches: 10. This CDR3 comprises 17 residues. The CDR3 nucleotides are TGCGCCAGCAGCCAAGATCCCCCAGGGGGCATTGTCTATGGCTACACCTTC. Amino acids: CASSQDPPGGIVYGYTF.

This clone was seen a handful of times. The chain has TRBV3-1 (or the pseudogene TRBV3-2) and TRBJ1-3, with 7 bases fitting TRBD1. The ends lost 3 bases at V and 1 base at J; junction bases unmatched: 3. The germline CDR1 and CDR2 sequences are LGHDT and YNNKEL (reference sequence). This CDR3 has 15 amino acids. Here the CDR3 DNA reads TGTGCCAGCAGCCATTTACAGGGGTCTGGAAACACCATATATTTT. This codes for CASSHLQGSGNTIYF.

Many counts were recorded for this clone. The V call is TRBV12-5, the J call TRBJ2-1; 9 bases are a match to TRBD2. V shed 4 bases and J 8 bases; nucleotides not matched to a gene: 6. Germline V gene data show CDR1 as LGHNT and CDR2 as FRNRAP. The CDR3 is 14 amino acids. CDR3 amino acids: CASGSRVAGDEQFF. In DNA form, the CDR3 reads TGTGCTAGTGGTTCTCGAGTAGCGGGGGATGAGCAGTTCTTC.

The V gene is TRBV28, the J gene TRBJ2-7; D perhaps matches TRBD2 (6 bases). The CDR3 length is 14 residues. Germline CDR1 is MDHEN and CDR2 is SYDVKM. Trimming took off 3 bases at V and 4 bases at J, with 13 bases between the two ends. The DNA of the CDR3 is TGTGCCAGCAGTTTTTCCGACGGAGGGTACGAGCAGTACGTC. It yields the protein CASSFSDGGYEQYV.

This chain links TRBV7-2 with TRBJ2-3, with a tentative D call TRBD1 (5 bases). Per germline, CDR1 SGHTA and CDR2 FQGNSA. This CDR3 is built from 14 residues. Deletions cut 6 bases from V and 1 base from J, with 11 bases between. The CDR3 loop is CASSSLGGTDTQYF. The CDR3, as DNA: TGTGCCAGCAGTTCCCTAGGGGGCACAGATACGCAGTATTTT. The variable domain in full, with the rest retrieved from reference TRBV7-2 and TRBJ2-3, is GAGVSQSPSNKVTEKGKDVELRCDPISGHTALYWYRQSLGQGLEFLIYFQGNSAPDKSGLPSDRFSAERTGGSVSTLTIQRTQQEDSAVYLCASSSLGGTDTQYFGPGTRLTVL.

This chain connects TRBV2 to TRBJ1-5; perhaps TRBD1 as D (5 bases). CDR3 length: 13 amino acids. The V gene lost 6 bases and the J gene lost 4 bases, with 10 bases spanning the gap. From germline, CDR1 is SNHLY and CDR2 FYNNEI. CDR3: CASRKGANQPQHF. The CDR3 nucleotides read TGTGCCAGCAGAAAAGGGGCAAATCAGCCCCAGCATTTT.

The V gene is TRBV5-1, the J gene TRBJ2-1, with 8 positions matching TRBD2. The junction had 12 bases not matched to a gene; V was cut back by 3 bases and J by 4 bases. CDR3 size: 17 residues. CDR1 and CDR2 (germline): SGHRS, YFSETQ. CDR3 amino acids: CASSSRGRAGAYNEQFF. The CDR3 DNA reads as TGCGCCAGCAGCTCCAGGGGTAGAGCGGGAGCGTACAATGAGCAGTTCTTC.